One and the same sample provided the 16 T cell receptor beta chains below, sequenced in a study of technical replicates of blood from several donors. Using immunoSEQ multiplex PCR, the repertoire was profiled, and TCRdb retains in-frame clones only, with some absent. This table holds fewer than 90,000 clones, just under 95% found once. The material sequenced was T cells isolated from PBMCs. All receptors derive from a human donor in good health.

V and J are TRBV30 and TRBJ1-5, with TRBD1 matching 9 bases. CDR1 GTSNPN and CDR2 SVGIG come from the germline V gene (reference sequence). The CDR3 is made up of 16 amino acids. V trimming: 3 bases; J trimming: 6 bases; junction bases outside the gene matches: 12. CDR3 coding DNA: TGTGCCTGGAGAAGACAGGGGGGGAGTCAGGGTCAGCCCCAGCATTTT. This gives the protein CAWRRQGGSQGQPQHF.

The chain carries TRBV25-1 and TRBJ1-2, with a weak D call TRBD1 (5 bases). The germline V gene has CDR1 MGHDK and CDR2 SYGVNS. This CDR3 has 11 amino acids. V lost 8 bases to trimming and J lost 6 bases, with 10 bases between them. CDR3 nucleotide sequence: TGTGCCAGCTCTTGGGGGGATGGCTACACCTTC. It specifies CASSWGDGYTF.

CDR3 sequence reads: CASSRTTGGYTF. The CDR3, as DNA: TGTGCCAGCAGCCGAACGACGGGAGGCTACACCTTC. V gene TRBV28 combines with J gene TRBJ1-2; D is uncertain. V dropped 6 bases and J dropped 8 bases, with 13 bases sitting between them. CDR3 length: 12 residues. Germline V gene lookup returns CDR1 MDHEN and CDR2 SYDVKM.

The chain carries TRBV7-2 and TRBJ2-1, with 11 positions matching TRBD2. V lost 3 bases, J lost 5 bases, and 3 bases stayed unmatched. Germline assignment: CDR1 SGHTA and CDR2 FQGNSA. This CDR3 is 15 amino acids long. In DNA form, the CDR3 reads TGTGCCAGCAGCTTTACTAGCGGGAGTAACAATGAGCAGTTCTTC. It codes for CASSFTSGSNNEQFF.

Comment on this clone: The same CDR3 is also encoded by other DNA sequences in this sample. The gene calls are TRBV9 and TRBJ2-7; D is ambiguous. Between the trimmed V and J ends, which lost 3 bases and 0 bases, there was a span of 7 bases. CDR1 is SGDLS, CDR2 YYNGEE, per germline. The CDR3 is 13 residues long. The CDR3 sequence: CASSGGLSYEQYF. The DNA for the CDR3 is TGTGCCAGCAGCGGTGGCCTCTCCTACGAGCAGTACTTC.

For the CDR3, the DNA is TGTGCCAGTAGTGCGTATTTTCAGGGATTAGATACGCAGTATTTT. Amino acid sequence: CASSAYFQGLDTQYF. The chain has TRBV19 and TRBJ2-3; possible D gene TRBD1, 5 bases. V lost 5 bases and J lost 5, with 17 bases in between. In germline, CDR1 is LNHDA, CDR2 SQIVND (reference sequence). The CDR3 sequence is 15 residues long.

This chain uses TRBV2 with TRBJ1-2; 7 nucleotides align to TRBD1. Per germline, CDR1 SNHLY and CDR2 FYNNEI. With V trimmed by 5 bases and J by 4 bases, 1 base remained unmatched. The CDR3 totals 12 residues. CDR3 region: CASSTGVYGYTF. As DNA, the CDR3 is TGTGCCAGCAGTACAGGGGTCTATGGCTACACCTTC.

This rearrangement joins TRBV15 to TRBJ2-2; 7 nucleotides line up with TRBD2. This CDR3 is 13 amino acids long. Germline trimming cut 6 bases from V and 7 bases from J; bases unmatched to any gene: 5. Germline V CDR1 and CDR2: LNHNV, YYDKDF (reference sequence). Written as DNA, the CDR3 is TGTGCCACCAGTCACCGGGGGGTCGGGGAGCTGTTTTTT. It encodes CATSHRGVGELFF.

The chain employs TRBV10-3 and TRBJ1-3; no definite D call. The CDR3 has 13 residues. Trimming removed 3 bases at V and 3 bases at J, with 6 bases between. Germline CDR1 is ENHRY and CDR2 is SYGVKD. CDR3 in amino acids: CAISDIRGNTIYF. CDR3 nucleotide sequence: TGTGCCATCAGTGATATCCGTGGAAACACCATATATTTT.

V is TRBV27 and J is TRBJ2-7; D may be TRBD2 (5 bases). V dropped 5 bases and J dropped 2 bases, with 10 bases sitting between them. This CDR3 has 13 residues. Per germline, CDR1 MNHEY and CDR2 SMNVEV (reference sequence). CDR3 sequence (DNA): TGTGCCAGCAGTATGCTAGCTACCTACGAGCAGTACTTC. The encoded protein is CASSMLATYEQYF.

The chain carries TRBV9 and TRBJ1-2; 8 positions agree with TRBD1. The CDR3 has 13 residues. J lost 8 bases, V lost 3 bases, and 6 bases had no gene match. CDR1 and CDR2 from the germline V gene are SGDLS and YYNGEE. The CDR3 loop reads CASSELDRGGYTF. CDR3 DNA sequence: TGTGCCAGCAGCGAACTTGACAGGGGCGGCTACACCTTC.

V and J are TRBV9 and TRBJ1-1; D possibly corresponds to TRBD1 (6 bases). The CDR3 is 15 residues long. The germline V gene has CDR1 SGDLS and CDR2 YYNGEE. V lost 3 bases to trimming and J lost 8 bases, with 20 bases between them. CDR3 region: CASSEGGGPDLEAFF. The DNA of the CDR3 is TGTGCCAGCAGCGAGGGAGGGGGGCCGGACCTGGAAGCTTTCTTT. The complete variable domain, with remaining parts taken from reference TRBV9 and TRBJ1-1, reads DSGVTQTPKHLITATGQRVTLRCSPRSGDLSVYWYQQSLDQGLQFLIQYYNGEERAKGNILERFSAQQFPDLHSELNLSSLELGDSALYFCASSEGGGPDLEAFFGQGTRLTVV.

This clone was seen a single time. The V gene is TRBV7-6, the J gene TRBJ2-1, with 7 bases matching TRBD2. There are 17 residues in the CDR3. V was pared by 1 base and J by 0 bases, with 6 bases of the junction left unmatched. Germline CDR1 and CDR2: SGHVS and FNYEAQ. This CDR3 is CASSLGSGASSYNEQFF. Written as DNA, the CDR3 is TGTGCCAGCAGCTTAGGGAGCGGGGCAAGCTCCTACAATGAGCAGTTCTTC.

The chain uses TRBV5-8 and TRBJ2-5; tentatively, D is TRBD1 (6 bases). The CDR3 sequence is 15 residues long. V shed 0 bases and J shed 3 bases, with 12 bases lying between them. Germline CDR1 reads SGHTS; CDR2 reads YDEGEE. The CDR3 loop is CASSLEGTHKETQYF. CDR3 bases: TGTGCCAGCAGCTTGGAAGGGACACACAAAGAGACCCAGTACTTC.

In this sample, this clone turned up once. This rearrangement joins TRBV4-3 to TRBJ2-7, with a weak D call TRBD1 (5 bases). Germline CDR1 is LGHNA and CDR2 is YSLEER. This CDR3 comprises 20 residues. V lost 0 bases and J 3 bases, leaving 27 bases between the germline ends. The CDR3 protein is CASSQEMGRGAGVTVYEQYF. The CDR3 bases are TGCGCCAGCAGCCAAGAAATGGGGCGTGGGGCCGGAGTCACTGTCTACGAGCAGTACTTC.

The CDR3 is CASRDPSGSPTYEQYF. The CDR3 DNA reads TGTGCCAGCAGAGACCCCAGCGGGAGCCCTACCTACGAGCAGTACTTC. The rearrangement links TRBV2 to TRBJ2-7, with 8 bases that match TRBD2. Germline CDR1 SNHLY, CDR2 FYNNEI. Germline trimming cut 6 bases from V and 2 bases from J; bases unmatched to any gene: 12. The CDR3 consists of 16 residues.